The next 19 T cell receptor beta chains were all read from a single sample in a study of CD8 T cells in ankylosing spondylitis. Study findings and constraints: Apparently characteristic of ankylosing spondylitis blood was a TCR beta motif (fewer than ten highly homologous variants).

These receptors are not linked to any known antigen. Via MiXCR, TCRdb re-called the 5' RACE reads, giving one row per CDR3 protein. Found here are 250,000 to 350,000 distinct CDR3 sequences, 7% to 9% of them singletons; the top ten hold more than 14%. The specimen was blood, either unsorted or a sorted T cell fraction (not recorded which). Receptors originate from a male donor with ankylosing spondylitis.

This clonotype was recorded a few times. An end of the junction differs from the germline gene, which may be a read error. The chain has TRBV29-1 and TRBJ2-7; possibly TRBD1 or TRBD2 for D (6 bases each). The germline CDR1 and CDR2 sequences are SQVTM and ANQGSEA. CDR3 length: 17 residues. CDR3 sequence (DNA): TGCAGCTTCAGCGACAAACTAGCAGGGGTACATTTATACGTGCAGTACTTC. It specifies CSFSDKLAGVHLYVQYF.

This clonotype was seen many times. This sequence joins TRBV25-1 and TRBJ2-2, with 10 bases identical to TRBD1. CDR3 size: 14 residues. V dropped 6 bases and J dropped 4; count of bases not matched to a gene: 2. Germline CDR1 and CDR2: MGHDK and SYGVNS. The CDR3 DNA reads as TGTGCCAGCAGCGGGACAGGGGCCACCGGGGAGCTGTTTTTT. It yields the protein CASSGTGATGELFF.

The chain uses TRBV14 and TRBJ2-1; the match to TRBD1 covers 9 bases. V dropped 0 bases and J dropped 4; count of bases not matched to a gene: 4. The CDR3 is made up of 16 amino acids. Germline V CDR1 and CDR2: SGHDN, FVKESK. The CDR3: CASSQDIGQGYNEQFF. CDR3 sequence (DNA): TGTGCCAGCAGCCAAGATATTGGACAGGGGTACAATGAGCAGTTCTTC.

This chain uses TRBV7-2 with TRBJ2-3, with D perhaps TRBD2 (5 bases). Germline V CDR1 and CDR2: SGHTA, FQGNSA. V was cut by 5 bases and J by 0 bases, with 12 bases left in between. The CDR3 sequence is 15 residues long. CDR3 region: CASSLRTLSTDTQYF. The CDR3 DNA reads TGTGCCAGCAGCCTAAGGACTTTAAGCACAGATACGCAGTATTTT.

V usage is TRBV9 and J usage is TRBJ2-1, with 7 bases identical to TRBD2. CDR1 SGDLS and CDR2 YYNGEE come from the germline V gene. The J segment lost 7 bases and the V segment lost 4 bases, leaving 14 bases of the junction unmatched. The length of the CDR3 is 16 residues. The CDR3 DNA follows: TGTGCCAGCAGCCCACGGCGGGGAGGGCCTCGAAATGAGCAGTTCTTC. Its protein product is CASSPRRGGPRNEQFF.

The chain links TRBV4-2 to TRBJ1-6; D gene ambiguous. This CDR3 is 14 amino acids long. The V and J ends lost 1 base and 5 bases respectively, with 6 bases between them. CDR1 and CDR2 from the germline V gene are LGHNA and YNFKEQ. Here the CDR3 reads CASSQVSNNSPLHF. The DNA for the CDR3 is TGTGCCAGCAGCCAAGTCAGTAATAATTCACCCCTCCACTTT.

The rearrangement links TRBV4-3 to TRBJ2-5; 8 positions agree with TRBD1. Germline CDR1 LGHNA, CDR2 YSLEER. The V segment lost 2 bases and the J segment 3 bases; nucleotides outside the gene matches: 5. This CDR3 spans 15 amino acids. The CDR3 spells CASSQTGGLEETQYF. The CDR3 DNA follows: TGCGCCAGCAGCCAAACAGGGGGGTTGGAAGAGACCCAGTACTTC.

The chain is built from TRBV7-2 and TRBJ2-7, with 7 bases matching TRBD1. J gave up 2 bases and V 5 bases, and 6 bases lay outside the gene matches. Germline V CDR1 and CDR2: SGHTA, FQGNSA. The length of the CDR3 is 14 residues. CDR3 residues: CASSVRDRTYEQYF. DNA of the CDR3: TGTGCCAGCAGCGTCCGGGACAGAACCTACGAGCAGTACTTC.

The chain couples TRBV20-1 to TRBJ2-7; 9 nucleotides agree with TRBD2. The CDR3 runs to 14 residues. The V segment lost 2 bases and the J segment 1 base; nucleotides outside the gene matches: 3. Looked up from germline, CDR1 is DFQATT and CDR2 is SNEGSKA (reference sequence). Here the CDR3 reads CSARIAGASYEQYF. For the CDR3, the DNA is TGCAGTGCTAGAATAGCGGGAGCTTCCTACGAGCAGTACTTC.

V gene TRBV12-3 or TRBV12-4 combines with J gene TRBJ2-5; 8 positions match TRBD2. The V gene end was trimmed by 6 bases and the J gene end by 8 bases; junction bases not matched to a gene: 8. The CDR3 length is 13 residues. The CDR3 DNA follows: TGTGCCAGCAGCCGTAGCGGGGACGCCACCCAGTACTTC. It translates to CASSRSGDATQYF.

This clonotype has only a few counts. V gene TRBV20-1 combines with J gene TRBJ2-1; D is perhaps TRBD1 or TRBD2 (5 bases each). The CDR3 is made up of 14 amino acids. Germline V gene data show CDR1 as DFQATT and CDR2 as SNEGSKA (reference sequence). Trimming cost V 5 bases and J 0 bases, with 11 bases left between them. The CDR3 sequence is CSAQEGPSYNEQFF. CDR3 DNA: TGCAGTGCTCAAGAGGGGCCCTCCTACAATGAGCAGTTCTTC.

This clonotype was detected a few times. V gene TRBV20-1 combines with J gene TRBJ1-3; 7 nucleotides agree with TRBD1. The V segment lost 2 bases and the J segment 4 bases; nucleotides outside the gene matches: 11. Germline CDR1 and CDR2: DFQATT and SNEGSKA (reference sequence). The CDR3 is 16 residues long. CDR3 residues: CSARPPAGGSGNTIYF. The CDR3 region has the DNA TGCAGTGCTAGACCACCGGCAGGGGGATCGGGAAACACCATATATTTT.

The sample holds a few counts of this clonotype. CDR3 sequence: CASSLGGGLQYF. The DNA of the CDR3 is TGTGCCAGCAGTCTCGGGGGGGGACTTCAGTACTTC. The chain links TRBV25-1 to TRBJ2-4; 8 bases map to TRBD2. The length of the CDR3 is 12 residues. From germline, CDR1 is MGHDK and CDR2 SYGVNS. The junction had 5 bases not matched to a gene; V was cut back by 5 bases and J by 11 bases.

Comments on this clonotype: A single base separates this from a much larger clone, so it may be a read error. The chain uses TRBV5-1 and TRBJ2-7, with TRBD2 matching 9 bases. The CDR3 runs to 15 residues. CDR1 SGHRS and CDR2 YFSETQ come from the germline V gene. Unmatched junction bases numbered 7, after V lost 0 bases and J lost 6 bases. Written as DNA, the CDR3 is TGCGCCAGCAGCTTGGGGACTAGCGTGAGCAGCGAGCAGTACTTC. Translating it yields CASSLGTSVSSEQYF. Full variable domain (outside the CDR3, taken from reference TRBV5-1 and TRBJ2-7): KAGVTQTPRYLIKTRGQQVTLSCSPISGHRSVSWYQQTPGQGLQFLFEYFSETQRNKGNFPGRFSGRQFSNSRSEMNVSTLELGDSALYLCASSLGTSVSSEQYFGPGTRLTVT.

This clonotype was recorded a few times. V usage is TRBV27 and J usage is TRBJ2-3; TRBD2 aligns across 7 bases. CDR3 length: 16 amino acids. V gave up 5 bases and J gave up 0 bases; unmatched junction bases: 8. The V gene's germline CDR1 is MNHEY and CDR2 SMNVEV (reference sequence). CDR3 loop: CASSLALAVSTDTQYF. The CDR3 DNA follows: TGTGCCAGCAGTCTTGCCCTAGCGGTTAGCACAGATACGCAGTATTTT.

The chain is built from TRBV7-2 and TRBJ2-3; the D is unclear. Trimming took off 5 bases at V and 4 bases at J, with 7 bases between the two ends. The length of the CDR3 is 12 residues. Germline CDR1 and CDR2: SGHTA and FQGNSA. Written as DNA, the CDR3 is TGTGCCAGCAGCACCTCCGCAGATACGCAGTATTTT. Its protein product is CASSTSADTQYF.

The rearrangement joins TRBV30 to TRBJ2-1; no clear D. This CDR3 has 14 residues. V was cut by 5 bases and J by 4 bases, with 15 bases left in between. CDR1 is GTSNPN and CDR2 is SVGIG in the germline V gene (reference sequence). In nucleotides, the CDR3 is TGTGCCTGGTCCTCGGGCGAACCTTACAATGAGCAGTTCTTC. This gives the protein CAWSSGEPYNEQFF.

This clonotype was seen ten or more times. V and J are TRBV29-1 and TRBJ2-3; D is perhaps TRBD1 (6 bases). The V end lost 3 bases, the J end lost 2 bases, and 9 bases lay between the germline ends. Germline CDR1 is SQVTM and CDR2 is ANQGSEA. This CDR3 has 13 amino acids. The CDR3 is CSVDRGYTDTQYF. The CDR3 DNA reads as TGCAGCGTTGATAGGGGGTACACAGATACGCAGTATTTT.

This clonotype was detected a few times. CDR3 in DNA: TGTGCCAGCAGATGGGGACAGGGGAACACTGAAGCTTTCTTT. Protein product: CASRWGQGNTEAFF. The chain has TRBV6-1 and TRBJ1-1; 9 bases fit TRBD1. Germline V gene data show CDR1 as MNHNS and CDR2 as SASEGT. The CDR3 sequence is 14 residues long. The trim removed 6 bases at V and 1 base at J, leaving 3 bases unmatched.